The 21 T cell receptor beta chains reported below all come from one sample, sequenced in a study of cytomegalovirus exposure and HLA in healthy donors. Sequenced by immunoSEQ multiplex PCR; TCRdb stores in-frame clones only, minus some. The repertoire holds over 45,000 clones, over 90% seen once, with 4.5% to 6% in the top ten. The sequencing input was PBMCs. The receptors were sampled from a woman aged 18 to 35 in good health and CMV-seronegative.

The chain joins TRBV11-1 to TRBJ2-7, with D tentatively TRBD1 (6 bases). V dropped 6 bases and J dropped 6 bases, with 24 bases sitting between them. The CDR3 extends over 16 amino acids. Germline values: CDR1 SGHAT, CDR2 FQDESV (reference sequence). In DNA, the CDR3 is TGTGCCAGCAGTCCAACCCAAGGACAGACACGACGCGAGCAGTACTTC. Translated, it gives CASSPTQGQTRREQYF.

The chain links TRBV7-9 to TRBJ2-2; 11 bases align to TRBD1. Germline assignment: CDR1 SEHNR and CDR2 FQNEAQ (reference sequence). CDR3 length: 16 amino acids. With V trimmed by 7 bases and J by 3 bases, 7 bases remained unmatched. CDR3 DNA: TGTGCCAGCATCTTGGACAGGGGGCAGGACACCGGGGAGCTGTTTTTT. Its translation: CASILDRGQDTGELFF.

The chain carries TRBV5-8 and TRBJ2-5, with a possible D match to TRBD1 (5 bases). This CDR3 has 14 amino acids. Looked up from germline, CDR1 is SGHTS and CDR2 is YDEGEE. Trimming shortened V by 0 bases and J by 7 bases, and 13 bases separated the two germline ends. DNA of the CDR3: TGTGCCAGCAGCTTGGTTGGTCAGGGAAGGACCCAGTACTTC. It encodes CASSLVGQGRTQYF.

The chain couples TRBV18 to TRBJ1-2; TRBD1 agrees at 10 bases. CDR3 length equals 16 residues. Per germline, CDR1 KGHSH and CDR2 LQKENI. V shed 5 bases and J 0 bases; nucleotides not matched to a gene: 6. The CDR3: CASSIKDRGANYGYTF. CDR3 bases: TGTGCCAGCTCAATCAAGGACAGGGGGGCTAACTATGGCTACACCTTC.

The genes are TRBV11-3 and TRBJ2-3, with 13 bases lining up with TRBD2. The germline V gene encodes CDR1 SGHNT and CDR2 YENEEA. Trimming cost V 3 bases and J 2 bases; bases outside gene matches: 8. The CDR3 consists of 18 residues. The DNA of the CDR3 is TGTGCCAGCAGCTTGGGGACTAGCGGGAACCTAAACACAGATACGCAGTATTTT. Protein sequence: CASSLGTSGNLNTDTQYF.

V gene TRBV6-4 combines with J gene TRBJ1-1; D gene ambiguous. The length of the CDR3 is 17 residues. Germline V CDR1 and CDR2: MRHNA, SNTAGT. V lost 5 bases to trimming and J lost 5 bases, with 24 bases between them. CDR3 nucleotides: TGTGCCAGCAGTTTACCCCATAGCAGGAGGATCGTGACTGAAGCTTTCTTT. Its translation: CASSLPHSRRIVTEAFF.

The gene calls are TRBV6-5 and TRBJ2-7; D is possibly TRBD1 (5 bases). This CDR3 contains 14 residues. CDR1 MNHEY and CDR2 SVGAGI come from the germline V gene. V was cut by 0 bases and J by 9 bases, with 15 bases left in between. CDR3 DNA: TGTGCCAGCAGTTACTCTGCACAGGCATTGGTGCAGTACTTC. This encodes CASSYSAQALVQYF.

The chain employs TRBV7-8 and TRBJ1-2, with TRBD1 identical over 8 bases. Germline loops: CDR1 SGHVS, CDR2 FQNEAQ. Trimming cost V 5 bases and J 6 bases; bases outside gene matches: 17. This CDR3 region has 17 residues. CDR3 loop: CASSRPQGAGDFDGYTF. For the CDR3, the DNA is TGTGCCAGCAGCCGACCGCAGGGGGCGGGGGACTTTGATGGCTACACCTTC.

V and J are TRBV9 and TRBJ2-6; 7 bases match TRBD1. CDR3 length equals 14 residues. V lost 2 bases, J lost 7 bases, and 3 bases stayed unmatched. The V gene's germline CDR1 is SGDLS and CDR2 YYNGEE. In DNA form, the CDR3 reads TGTGCCAGCAGCGTCGGGACAGCAGCCAACGTCCTGACTTTC. This encodes CASSVGTAANVLTF.

This clone occurred a few times. The chain couples TRBV5-4 to TRBJ1-6; 10 nucleotides line up with TRBD1. CDR1 is SGHNT and CDR2 is YYREEE in the germline V gene (reference sequence). CDR3 length: 17 amino acids. Trimming at V came to 4 bases and at J to 7 bases, leaving 11 bases not matched to a gene. The CDR3 region is CASSRNPRTGGNSPLHF. CDR3 coding DNA: TGTGCCAGCAGCCGCAATCCTCGGACAGGGGGGAATTCACCCCTCCACTTT.

The sample holds one count of this clone. The V call is TRBV14, the J call TRBJ2-2; D not resolved. V was cut by 4 bases and J by 8 bases, with 11 bases left in between. There are 13 residues in the CDR3. Germline V gene sequence: CDR1 SGHDN, CDR2 FVKESK. The CDR3 nucleotides are TGTGCCAGCAGCCCCCTCGTCGGGGGGGAGCTGTTTTTT. It is translated as CASSPLVGGELFF. Full variable domain (missing parts from reference TRBV14 and TRBJ2-2): EAGVTQFPSHSVIEKGQTVTLRCDPISGHDNLYWYRRVMGKEIKFLLHFVKESKQDESGMPNNRFLAERTGGTYSTLKVQPAELEDSGVYFCASSPLVGGELFFGEGSRLTVL.

V usage is TRBV4-1 and J usage is TRBJ2-2; D perhaps matches TRBD2 (5 bases). Germline V gene lookup returns CDR1 MGHRA and CDR2 YSYEKL. V lost 10 bases and J 0 bases, leaving 9 bases between the germline ends. There are 13 residues in the CDR3. This CDR3 reads CAIGDSNTGELFF. CDR3 in DNA: TGCGCCATCGGGGATTCGAACACCGGGGAGCTGTTTTTT.

The chain employs TRBV5-4 and TRBJ2-5; 7 bases map to TRBD1. Per the germline V gene, CDR1 is SGHNT and CDR2 is YYREEE (reference sequence). This CDR3 has 15 amino acids. V gave up 0 bases and J gave up 1 base; unmatched junction bases: 3. This CDR3 is CASSLDRDSQETQYF. In nucleotides, the CDR3 is TGTGCCAGCAGCTTGGACCGGGACAGCCAAGAGACCCAGTACTTC.

J is TRBJ1-1 and V is TRBV5-1, with 7 nucleotides matching TRBD1. CDR3 size: 15 residues. The germline CDR1 and CDR2 sequences are SGHRS and YFSETQ. V lost 4 bases, J lost 0 bases, and 6 bases stayed unmatched. The CDR3 protein is CASSPGQRMNTEAFF. As DNA, the CDR3 is TGCGCCAGCAGCCCGGGACAGCGTATGAACACTGAAGCTTTCTTT.

The CDR3 sequence is CATRAGPDTQYF. The CDR3 nucleotides are TGTGCCACCCGAGCGGGACCAGATACGCAGTATTTT. The V and J genes are TRBV6-1 and TRBJ2-3; 7 bases align to TRBD2. J gave up 4 bases and V 10 bases, and 5 bases lay outside the gene matches. The CDR3 is 12 residues long. CDR1 and CDR2 from the germline V gene are MNHNS and SASEGT.

The rearrangement uses TRBV10-3 and TRBJ1-5; no clear D gene. Germline V gene data show CDR1 as ENHRY and CDR2 as SYGVKD. V shed 3 bases and J shed 9 bases, with 12 bases lying between them. CDR3 length: 13 amino acids. CDR3 in DNA: TGTGCCATCAGTGATTTCGAGGAGCGGCCCCAGCATTTT. Amino acid sequence: CAISDFEERPQHF.

The J gene is TRBJ2-7, the V gene TRBV5-1; TRBD2 matches at 8 bases. J was trimmed by 6 bases and V by 0 bases; bases with no gene match: 8. Germline CDR1 is SGHRS and CDR2 is YFSETQ. This CDR3 has 15 amino acids. Written as DNA, the CDR3 is TGCGCCAGCAGCTTGGCCCCCGGGGGGGCAGGCGAGCAGTACTTC. Protein product: CASSLAPGGAGEQYF.

This clone was counted a single time. The chain joins TRBV5-4 to TRBJ2-6, with a possible D match to TRBD2 (5 bases). The CDR3 is made up of 15 amino acids. Germline V CDR1 and CDR2: SGHNT, YYREEE (reference sequence). Trimming shortened V by 2 bases and J by 4 bases, and 10 bases separated the two germline ends. CDR3 sequence (DNA): TGTGCCAGCAGCTTCGACCCGGGGGGGGCCAACGTCCTGACTTTC. Translating it yields CASSFDPGGANVLTF.

The chain uses TRBV5-1 and TRBJ1-1; 9 bases line up with TRBD1. With V trimmed by 4 bases and J by 0 bases, 10 bases remained unmatched. The CDR3 contains 17 residues. The V gene's germline CDR1 is SGHRS and CDR2 YFSETQ. This CDR3 reads CASSHLQGADLNTEAFF. The CDR3 nucleotides read TGCGCCAGCAGCCATCTACAGGGGGCCGATCTGAACACTGAAGCTTTCTTT.

This clone was found a few times. The chain carries TRBV5-4 and TRBJ2-2; TRBD2 might be the D (6 bases). V was shortened by 3 bases and J by 6 bases, with 6 bases between the two germline ends. CDR1 is SGHNT, CDR2 YYREEE, per germline (reference sequence). The CDR3 is made up of 12 amino acids. In DNA, the CDR3 is TGTGCCAGCAGCTGGGACTCCGGGGAGCTGTTTTTT. It translates to CASSWDSGELFF.

This clone appeared a single time. The V call is TRBV21-1, the J call TRBJ1-5. TRBV21-1 is given as a pseudogene. The CDR3 contains 16 residues. CDR3 in DNA: TGTGCCAGCAGCAATTCGGCGGCCGGAGTAGGACAGCCCCAGCATTTT. This translates into CASSNSAAGVGQPQHF.